This entry features one TCR beta chain sequence. The CDR3 length is 14 residues. TCRdb's table, derived via immunoSEQ multiplex PCR, lists solely in-frame clones and lacks some. Of 150,000 or so clones detected, 82% appear once; the ten largest clones hold less than 5%. This sample was taken from a study of T cell responses to AZD1222 COVID-19 vaccine. The material was peripheral blood, obtained on day 0 of MenACWY control vaccination. The sequence was obtained from an adult in good health. The chain employs TRBV12-1 and TRBJ1-1. TRBV12-1 is an annotated pseudogene. The CDR3 is CASSPPGGRTEAFF. CDR3 nucleotide sequence: TGTGCCAGCAGCCCCCCGGGGGGACGAACTGAAGCTTTCTTT.